This is a list of T cell receptor beta chains from one sample in a study of T cell repertoires in cytomegalovirus infection. MiXCR, run by TCRdb on the reads, gives a single entry per CDR3 protein. Among more than 250,000 distinct CDR3 sequences listed, around a quarter were seen once. No antigens are known for them. Sequencing was performed on cultured PBMCs, taken from culture after CMV antigen stimulation. The receptor source for this set is a human donor in good health (CMV status not recorded). Some clones in this sample may be carry-over from other donors' samples. Each CDR3 is given with its conserved first and last residue. The D gene is left open where the match is weak. Only some rows state a clone size, as once, few, many or a class for expanded clones.

v_call	clone_size	j_call	d_call	cdr3_aa	cdr3_nt
TRBV5-6	NA	TRBJ1-1	TRBD1	CASSPTGTTEAFF	TGTGCCAGCAGTCCGACAGGGACCACTGAAGCTTTCTTT
TRBV12-3/TRBV12-4	NA	TRBJ2-2	TRBD2	CASSPRLAGVAGELFF	TGTGCCAGCAGTCCAAGACTAGCGGGAGTTGCCGGGGAGCTGTTTTTT
TRBV7-4	many	TRBJ2-4	NA	CASSLDESLRKNIQYF	TGTGCCAGCAGCTTAGATGAAAGCCTGAGGAAAAACATTCAGTACTTC
TRBV5-6	many	TRBJ2-3	NA	CASSLAADTQYF	TGTGCCAGCAGCTTGGCTGCAGATACGCAGTATTTT
TRBV4-3	NA	TRBJ2-3	TRBD2	CASSQELAGGADTQYF	TGCGCCAGCAGCCAAGAACTAGCGGGAGGGGCAGATACGCAGTATTTT
TRBV28	NA	TRBJ2-1	TRBD2	CASSRTSGAAEQFF	TGTGCCAGCAGCCGGACTAGCGGGGCAGCTGAGCAGTTCTTC
TRBV11-3	NA	TRBJ1-1	NA	CASSLGRGLIMNTEAFF	TGTGCCAGCAGCTTAGGCAGGGGATTGATTATGAACACTGAAGCTTTCTTT
TRBV29-1	few	TRBJ2-3	TRBD2	CSVAEAGYTDTQYF	TGCAGCGTTGCGGAAGCGGGGTACACAGATACGCAGTATTTT
TRBV10-3	NA	TRBJ1-4	TRBD1	CAARKGATTNEKLFF	TGTGCCGCGAGGAAGGGGGCCACAACTAATGAAAAACTGTTTTTT
TRBV7-2	many	TRBJ2-5	TRBD1	CASSPTGRRETQYF	TGTGCCAGCAGCCCGACAGGGAGAAGGGAGACCCAGTACTTC
TRBV27	NA	TRBJ1-6	TRBD1	CASSNRDRGSSSPLHF	TGTGCCAGCAGTAACCGGGACAGGGGAAGCAGTTCACCCCTCCACTTT
TRBV7-4	NA	TRBJ1-2	NA	CASSFGQSDYGYTF	TGTGCCAGCAGCTTCGGGCAGAGCGACTATGGCTACACCTTC
TRBV12-3/TRBV12-4	NA	TRBJ1-1	NA	CASSFHGHEAFF	TGTGCCAGCAGTTTCCACGGGCATGAAGCTTTCTTT
TRBV10-3	NA	TRBJ1-2	NA	CAISAAEGGYGYTF	TGTGCCATCAGTGCCGCCGAGGGGGGTTATGGCTACACCTTC
TRBV7-2	NA	TRBJ2-1	NA	CATGRLGHEQFF	TGTGCCACAGGGAGACTAGGCCATGAGCAGTTCTTC
TRBV24-1	NA	TRBJ2-5	NA	CATSDTLAEEQYF	TGTGCCACCAGTGATACCCTAGCAGAGGAGCAGTACTTC
TRBV29-1	NA	TRBJ2-7	NA	CSVEDRGSTYEQYF	TGCAGCGTTGAAGACCGGGGGAGCACCTACGAGCAGTACTTC
TRBV7-6	few	TRBJ2-5	NA	CASSLAGQIQETQYF	TGTGCCAGCAGCTTAGCTGGACAGATCCAAGAGACCCAGTACTTC
TRBV7-4	many	TRBJ1-4	NA	CASSFHRRNEKLFF	TGTGCCAGCAGCTTTCACAGACGAAATGAAAAACTGTTTTTT
TRBV20-1	NA	TRBJ2-1	TRBD2	CSASGGLAGPFAYNEQFF	TGCAGTGCTAGTGGGGGACTAGCAGGCCCCTTTGCCTACAATGAGCAGTTCTTC
TRBV7-2	few	TRBJ1-2	TRBD1	CASSPWGTGVDGYTF	TGTGCCAGCAGCCCCTGGGGGACAGGGGTTGATGGCTACACCTTC
TRBV12-3/TRBV12-4	NA	TRBJ2-1	TRBD2	CASSQREAYNEQFF	TGTGCCAGCAGTCAGCGGGAGGCCTACAATGAGCAGTTCTTC
TRBV27	many	TRBJ1-2	NA	CASRMYDGGYGYTF	TGTGCCAGCAGGATGTACGATGGGGGGTATGGCTACACCTTC
TRBV12-3/TRBV12-4	few	TRBJ1-2	NA	CASSHWSGDNYGYTF	TGTGCCAGCAGTCATTGGTCGGGTGATAACTATGGCTACACCTTC
TRBV5-1	NA	TRBJ2-3	NA	CASSSQSTDTQYF	TGCGCCAGCAGCTCGCAGAGCACAGATACGCAGTATTTT
TRBV7-2	many	TRBJ1-5	NA	CASSQRFNQPQHF	TGTGCCAGCAGCCAGCGATTTAATCAGCCCCAGCATTTT
TRBV19	few	TRBJ2-1	TRBD2	CASSGGGLAGGYNEQFF	TGTGCCAGTAGTGGGGGTGGACTAGCGGGAGGCTACAATGAGCAGTTCTTC
TRBV11-2	few	TRBJ1-2	NA	CASSLDGGSGAGSTF	TGTGCCAGCAGCTTAGATGGAGGGTCGGGGGCCGGTTCCACCTTC
TRBV7-2	few	TRBJ2-2	NA	CASSAALVGWGTGELFF	TGTGCCAGCAGCGCAGCGCTGGTGGGGTGGGGCACCGGGGAGCTGTTTTTT